One sample yielded the 21 T cell receptor beta chains listed below, sequenced in a study of technical replicates of blood from several donors. Data came from immunoSEQ multiplex PCR; TCRdb stores just in-frame clones and leaves some out. This sample has about 74,000 clones; 85% to 95% occur once, and the top ten carry more than 0.2%. The sequenced sample consisted of T cells isolated from PBMCs. The receptor set was obtained from a human donor in good health.

The CDR3 protein is CASSIGPMEAFF. For the CDR3, the DNA is TGTGCCAGTAGTATAGGCCCAATGGAGGCTTTCTTT. V usage is TRBV19 and J usage is TRBJ1-1; D is unclear. Germline values: CDR1 LNHDA, CDR2 SQIVND (reference sequence). Between the trimmed V and J ends, which lost 1 base and 11 bases, there was a span of 11 bases. The CDR3 length is 12 residues.

As for this clone: This same CDR3 is encoded by further DNA sequences in the sample. The V gene is TRBV19, the J gene TRBJ1-2, with 7 bases that match TRBD1. V lost 3 bases, J lost 4 bases, and 5 bases stayed unmatched. This CDR3 spans 14 amino acids. Looked up from germline, CDR1 is LNHDA and CDR2 is SQIVND (reference sequence). The CDR3 region is CASSIRDSPYGYTF. The CDR3 region has the DNA TGTGCCAGTAGTATCCGGGACAGCCCCTATGGCTACACCTTC.

The chain has TRBV11-2 and TRBJ1-5; D gene ambiguous. Trimming removed 5 bases at V and 9 bases at J, with 11 bases between. Germline V gene lookup returns CDR1 SGHAT and CDR2 FQNNGV. This CDR3 contains 12 residues. The CDR3 protein is CASSLTLGPQHF. CDR3 nucleotide sequence: TGTGCCAGCAGCCTAACCCTCGGGCCCCAGCATTTT.

This chain joins TRBV5-4 and TRBJ2-7, with TRBD1 matching 8 bases. The germline V gene has CDR1 SGHNT and CDR2 YYREEE (reference sequence). The trim removed 3 bases at V and 10 bases at J, leaving 12 bases unmatched. CDR3 size: 14 residues. The DNA of the CDR3 is TGTGCCAGCAGCTCGGACAGGGCCGCCCCCCGACAGTACTTC. It is translated as CASSSDRAAPRQYF.

CDR3 sequence (DNA): TGTGCCAGCAGCCCCACAGGCTACGAGCAGTACTTC. Translated, it gives CASSPTGYEQYF. V and J are TRBV14 and TRBJ2-7; D is perhaps TRBD1 (5 bases). Germline loops: CDR1 SGHDN, CDR2 FVKESK. This CDR3 is built from 12 residues. V was pared by 4 bases and J by 3 bases, with 7 bases between.

V is TRBV5-1 and J is TRBJ2-5; 8 bases agree with TRBD2. Germline assignment: CDR1 SGHRS and CDR2 YFSETQ. The V segment lost 4 bases and the J segment 4 bases; nucleotides outside the gene matches: 6. This CDR3 has 14 amino acids. CDR3 DNA: TGCGCCAGCAGCGTCAGCGGGAGTTCAGAGACCCAGTACTTC. This sequence encodes CASSVSGSSETQYF.

The J gene is TRBJ2-7, the V gene TRBV7-3; 10 bases line up with TRBD2. Germline values: CDR1 SGHTA, CDR2 FQGTGA. This CDR3 has 15 residues. V shed 3 bases and J 6 bases; nucleotides not matched to a gene: 8. DNA of the CDR3: TGTGCCAGCAGCTTGGGGGGACTAGCGTTCGCCGAGCAGTACTTC. This codes for CASSLGGLAFAEQYF.

This clone was picked up one time. This chain joins TRBV7-9 and TRBJ1-4; no clear D. Germline V lookup: CDR1 SEHNR, CDR2 FQNEAQ (reference sequence). The germline V and J ends were trimmed by 4 bases and 0 bases, with 12 bases remaining between them. The CDR3 extends over 16 amino acids. The CDR3 nucleotides are TGTGCCAGCAGCTCCCAGGCGTACGCAACTAATGAAAAACTGTTTTTT. This encodes CASSSQAYATNEKLFF.

The V call is TRBV2, the J call TRBJ2-1; D may be TRBD2 (6 bases). Germline CDR1 is SNHLY and CDR2 is FYNNEI. Trimming cost V 6 bases and J 3 bases, with 15 bases left between them. The CDR3 length is 15 residues. The CDR3, as DNA: TGTGCCAGCAGCCCCCCCTCCGGGAGCTACAATGAGCAGTTCTTC. Its translation: CASSPPSGSYNEQFF. Drawing the rest from reference TRBV2 and TRBJ2-1, the complete variable domain is EPEVTQTPSHQVTQMGQEVILRCVPISNHLYFYWYRQILGQKVEFLVSFYNNEISEKSEIFDDQFSVERPDGSNFTLKIRSTKLEDSAMYFCASSPPSGSYNEQFFGPGTRLTVL.

The CDR3 protein is CASSYRDNEQYF. In nucleotides, the CDR3 is TGTGCCAGTAGTTACAGGGATAACGAGCAGTACTTC. This rearrangement joins TRBV19 to TRBJ2-7; D perhaps matches TRBD1 (6 bases). Looked up from germline, CDR1 is LNHDA and CDR2 is SQIVND (reference sequence). This CDR3 is built from 12 residues. Trimming pared 5 bases from V and 5 bases from J, leaving 10 bases between.

V and J are TRBV7-3 and TRBJ2-1; TRBD2 matches at 9 bases. CDR3 length: 19 residues. The junction had 21 bases not matched to a gene; V was cut back by 5 bases and J by 7 bases. Germline V gives CDR1 SGHTA, CDR2 FQGTGA. CDR3 nucleotide sequence: TGTGCCAGCAGCCCTCAGACCCTATTAGCGGGGGCCCTTAGTAATGAGCAGTTCTTC. As protein: CASSPQTLLAGALSNEQFF. The variable domain in full, with the rest retrieved from reference TRBV7-3 and TRBJ2-1, is GAGVSQTPSNKVTEKGKYVELRCDPISGHTALYWYRQSLGQGPEFLIYFQGTGAADDSGLPNDRFFAVRPEGSVSTLKIQRTERGDSAVYLCASSPQTLLAGALSNEQFFGPGTRLTVL.

This clone showed up just once. This chain connects TRBV7-9 to TRBJ2-7; 7 bases align to TRBD1. Per germline, CDR1 SEHNR and CDR2 FQNEAQ (reference sequence). The length of the CDR3 is 16 residues. V lost 1 base to trimming and J lost 1 base; unmatched junction nucleotides: 7. CDR3 sequence (DNA): TGTGCCAGCAGCTTAGTCGCTCAGGGGGAGTCCTACGAGCAGTACTTC. Translation gives CASSLVAQGESYEQYF.

The chain recombines TRBV7-9 with TRBJ2-3; TRBD1 matches at 8 bases. The CDR3 is made up of 16 amino acids. The germline V gene encodes CDR1 SEHNR and CDR2 FQNEAQ (reference sequence). Trimming cost V 7 bases and J 4 bases; bases outside gene matches: 13. CDR3 coding DNA: TGTGCCAGCACCCGCCCGCTGACAGGGGCCGCAGATACGCAGTATTTT. Encoded protein: CASTRPLTGAADTQYF.

The V and J genes are TRBV2 and TRBJ1-2; D might be TRBD1 (5 bases). V dropped 6 bases and J dropped 5 bases, with 19 bases sitting between them. This CDR3 is 15 amino acids long. CDR1 is SNHLY, CDR2 FYNNEI, per germline. CDR3 nucleotide sequence: TGTGCCAGCAGGGGGGGGAACGGGGCCTCTTATGGCTACACCTTC. Translated: CASRGGNGASYGYTF.

The chain carries TRBV7-9 and TRBJ2-5; 10 nucleotides align to TRBD2. The CDR3 is 17 amino acids. Germline V CDR1 and CDR2: SEHNR, FQNEAQ (reference sequence). Trimming cost V 0 bases and J 4 bases; bases outside gene matches: 8. Here the CDR3 reads CASSLALFLAGGETQYF. For the CDR3, the DNA is TGTGCCAGCAGCTTAGCGCTTTTTTTAGCGGGAGGAGAGACCCAGTACTTC. The full variable domain, completed using reference TRBV7-9 and TRBJ2-5, is DTGVSQNPRHKITKRGQNVTFRCDPISEHNRLYWYRQTLGQGPEFLTYFQNEAQLEKSRLLSDRFSAERPKGSFSTLEIQRTEQGDSAMYLCASSLALFLAGGETQYFGPGTRLLVL.

The rearrangement uses TRBV7-9 and TRBJ1-2; 9 positions agree with TRBD1. This CDR3 is 13 amino acids long. CDR1 and CDR2 from the germline V gene are SEHNR and FQNEAQ (reference sequence). The trim removed 7 bases at V and 6 bases at J, leaving 6 bases unmatched. This chain's CDR3 is CASIHRGQDGYTF. The CDR3 region has the DNA TGTGCCAGCATTCACAGGGGGCAGGATGGCTACACCTTC. The variable domain in full, with the rest retrieved from reference TRBV7-9 and TRBJ1-2, is DTGVSQNPRHKITKRGQNVTFRCDPISEHNRLYWYRQTLGQGPEFLTYFQNEAQLEKSRLLSDRFSAERPKGSFSTLEIQRTEQGDSAMYLCASIHRGQDGYTFGSGTRLTVV.

This chain links TRBV2 with TRBJ1-2; D may be TRBD1 (6 bases). In germline, CDR1 is SNHLY, CDR2 FYNNEI. Trimming cost V 6 bases and J 0 bases, with 8 bases left between them. This CDR3 has 13 amino acids. The CDR3 spells CASRDRANYGYTF. The CDR3 DNA reads as TGTGCCAGCAGGGACAGAGCTAACTATGGCTACACCTTC. Together with reference TRBV2 and TRBJ1-2, the CDR3 gives the full variable domain: EPEVTQTPSHQVTQMGQEVILRCVPISNHLYFYWYRQILGQKVEFLVSFYNNEISEKSEIFDDQFSVERPDGSNFTLKIRSTKLEDSAMYFCASRDRANYGYTFGSGTRLTVV.

The gene calls are TRBV27 and TRBJ2-3; a weak D match, TRBD2 (5 bases). The CDR3 extends over 15 amino acids. Germline assignment: CDR1 MNHEY and CDR2 SMNVEV (reference sequence). Trimming removed 6 bases from V and 2 bases from J, with 15 bases in between. The CDR3 loop reads CASSPRGFPTDTQYF. In DNA, the CDR3 is TGTGCCAGCAGCCCCCGGGGTTTTCCCACAGATACGCAGTATTTT.

V and J are TRBV27 and TRBJ2-1; the D gene is possibly TRBD1 (6 bases). The length of the CDR3 is 12 residues. Trimming removed 3 bases from V and 9 bases from J, with 9 bases in between. The germline gives CDR1 MNHEY, CDR2 SMNVEV (reference sequence). CDR3 DNA: TGTGCCAGCAGTTTTCCAGGGGCTGAGCAGTTCTTC. Translated, it gives CASSFPGAEQFF.

This sequence joins TRBV28 and TRBJ2-3; the D is unclear. The V gene lost 6 bases and the J gene lost 5 bases, with 15 bases spanning the gap. Germline V gene data show CDR1 as MDHEN and CDR2 as SYDVKM. The CDR3 is 14 amino acids. The CDR3 region has the DNA TGTGCCAGCAGCCCACCCCCTACCCGAGATACGCAGTATTTT. It encodes CASSPPPTRDTQYF. Variable domain in full (rest from reference TRBV28 and TRBJ2-3): DVKVTQSSRYLVKRTGEKVFLECVQDMDHENMFWYRQDPGLGLRLIYFSYDVKMKEKGDIPEGYSVSREKKERFSLILESASTNQTSMYLCASSPPPTRDTQYFGPGTRLTVL.

The chain combines TRBV21-1 with TRBJ2-3; whether TRBD1, the table's D call, matches the DNA was not checked. TRBV21-1 is classified as a pseudogene. The CDR3 has 15 residues. CDR3 residues: CASSARDRSTDTQYF. In DNA, the CDR3 is TGTGCCAGCAGCGCTCGGGACAGATCCACAGATACGCAGTATTTT.